The subject of this entry is one TCR beta chain. The data are from a study of blood T cell repertoires in COVID-19. At the level of the study: Both acute and convalescent COVID-19 samples were obtained from the United States, Italy and Spain. Sources were T cells, B-cell-depleted T cells, or PBMCs; the material itself was cDNA or gDNA.

In the original analysis: Reference gene primer amplification gave nucleated cell count estimates. Produced via immunoSEQ multiplex PCR; TCRdb's table is partial and in-frame only. V and J calls plus clone size are reproduced from that table; the DNA served to infer D and trimming. The sample comprises 300,000 to 450,000 clones, 70% to 90% of which are singletons, and 2.3% rests with the top ten. Germline V gene data show CDR1 as KGHDR and CDR2 as SFDVKD. The ends lost 12 bases at V and 5 bases at J; junction bases unmatched: 8. This CDR3 is built from 13 residues. It was during active infection that Seattle patients were enrolled and then longitudinally followed.

The TCR sequence derives from an older woman with COVID-19, enrolled during active disease. V and J are TRBV24-1 and TRBJ1-5, with 8 bases matching TRBD1. The sample taken for sequencing was peripheral blood. The DNA for the CDR3 is TGTGCCTCTAGAGCAGGGGGCGATCAGCCCCAGCATTTT. It yields the protein CASRAGGDQPQHF.